This TCR beta chain was sequenced for a study of regulatory T cells in long-lasting Graves disease. Study information: Prior antithyroid drug treatment in newly diagnosed Graves' patients lasted under 3 months. General study findings and limits: TRBV28, TRBJ1-2 and TRBJ2-5 emerged as the favored segments in persistent disease. Persistent Graves' cases showed lower TCR diversity than newly diagnosed cases.

CDR3-region Arm-PCR and iRepertoire HTBI primers produced the TCR beta libraries. Via MiXCR, TCRdb re-called the multiplex PCR reads, giving one row per CDR3 protein. The sample contains around 400,000 distinct CDR3 sequences, around a sixth of which appear only once. Time point: newly diagnosed GD, antithyroid drugs for less than 3 months. Generation of the TCR library employed RNA extracted from PBMCs. EDTA tubes collected approximately 10 milliliters of peripheral blood. Details on this clonotype: Antigen specificity is unknown.

Germline lookup yields CDR1 MNHEY and CDR2 SMNVEV (reference sequence). CDR3 size: 13 residues. The V gene lost 2 bases and the J gene lost 5 bases, with 9 bases spanning the gap. The TCR was taken from a female donor with Graves disease. This chain uses TRBV27 with TRBJ1-2; D unresolved. The material sequenced was peripheral blood mononuclear cells (PBMCs), taken at new diagnosis, from a patient treated with antithyroid drugs. CDR3 DNA sequence: TGTGCCAGCAGTTTAGTTGGTTCGTATGGCTACACCTTC. As protein: CASSLVGSYGYTF.